This entry concerns a single TCR beta chain. Sequencing of TCR beta was performed on blood CD8+ T cells and on blood CD4+ T cells. The data stem from a study of CD8 T cells in Susac syndrome. RNA in amounts of about 0.5 to 1 ug was reverse transcribed with random hexamers. An immunoSEQ multiplex PCR generated amplified TCR beta CDR3 products spanning 54 Vbeta and 13 Jbeta. TCRdb redid the calling of the immunoSEQ multiplex PCR reads with MiXCR, one entry per CDR3 protein. The sample yields about 190,000 distinct CDR3 sequences, approximately 94% seen once. The J segment lost 3 bases and the V segment lost 7 bases, leaving 13 bases of the junction unmatched. Germline values: CDR1 ENHRY, CDR2 SYGVKD. CDR3 length equals 18 residues.

The J gene is TRBJ2-2, the V gene TRBV10-3, with 11 nucleotides matching TRBD1. The sequence was obtained from a human donor with Susac syndrome. The specimen was CD4+ T cells from PBMCs. CDR3: CAIMGGPGQGEDTGELFF. DNA for the CDR3: TGTGCCATCATGGGAGGACCGGGACAGGGGGAGGACACCGGGGAGCTGTTTTTT.